One sample yielded the 19 T cell receptor beta chains listed below, sequenced in a study of CD8 T cells in ankylosing spondylitis. Via MiXCR, TCRdb re-called the 5' RACE reads, giving one row per CDR3 protein. Here the sample spans about 180,000 distinct CDR3 sequences, approximately 9.9% being singletons. The sequencing input was blood, either unsorted or a sorted T cell fraction (not recorded which). These receptors were collected from a female donor with ankylosing spondylitis or in good health (not recorded which).

In its sample, this clonotype was seen many times. The V gene is TRBV27, the J gene TRBJ1-1; 11 bases fit TRBD1. The V gene's germline CDR1 is MNHEY and CDR2 SMNVEV (reference sequence). V trimming: 9 bases; J trimming: 7 bases; junction bases outside the gene matches: 7. CDR3 length: 13 amino acids. The CDR3 DNA reads as TGTGCCAGTATTACCGGGACAGGGGGTGAAGCTTTCTTT. It specifies CASITGTGGEAFF.

This clonotype appeared many times. This rearrangement joins TRBV7-9 to TRBJ2-7, with D maybe TRBD2 (5 bases). The CDR3 loop spans 14 amino acids. Germline assignment: CDR1 SEHNR and CDR2 FQNEAQ (reference sequence). Between the trimmed V and J ends, which lost 5 bases and 3 bases, there was a span of 14 bases. CDR3 amino acids: CASSPLAPSYEQYF. The CDR3 DNA reads TGTGCCAGCAGCCCTCTAGCCCCGAGCTACGAGCAGTACTTC.

The genes are TRBV29-1 and TRBJ2-2; tentative D call: TRBD1 (5 bases). The germline V and J ends were trimmed by 4 bases and 4 bases, with 25 bases remaining between them. The CDR3 is made up of 18 amino acids. Germline CDR1 SQVTM, CDR2 ANQGSEA. This CDR3 is CSVASLGRVIGGTGELFF. The CDR3 bases are TGCAGCGTTGCGAGCCTGGGCAGGGTAATAGGTGGCACCGGGGAGCTGTTTTTT.

This clonotype occurred a few times. The V and J genes are TRBV27 and TRBJ1-3, with D maybe TRBD1 (5 bases). The V gene lost 2 bases and the J gene lost 2 bases, with 13 bases spanning the gap. Germline V gene lookup returns CDR1 MNHEY and CDR2 SMNVEV (reference sequence). The CDR3 has 16 amino acids. Here the CDR3 DNA reads TGTGCCAGCAGTTTAGGGGACCCCCTGGCTGGAAACACCATATATTTT. It translates to CASSLGDPLAGNTIYF.

This clonotype has more than one count but fewer than ten. Here the CDR3 reads CATSGTGYGYTF. The CDR3 coding sequence is TGTGCCACCAGTGGGACAGGGTACGGCTACACCTTC. This chain connects TRBV24-1 to TRBJ1-2; TRBD1 agrees at 8 bases. The trim removed 5 bases at V and 8 bases at J, leaving 3 bases unmatched. The germline CDR1 and CDR2 sequences are KGHDR and SFDVKD. This CDR3 comprises 12 residues.

This clonotype came up a few times. The chain has TRBV5-6 and TRBJ2-1; 7 bases agree with TRBD1. Germline CDR1 reads SGHDT; CDR2 reads YYEEEE. The CDR3 sequence is 18 residues long. V lost 8 bases and J lost 6; bases outside the gene matches: 23. The CDR3 DNA reads TGTGCCAGTCTCGGGGTAGCAGGGGGTGGCAAGGTCCCCAATGAGCAGTTCTTC. Protein: CASLGVAGGGKVPNEQFF.

The J gene is TRBJ2-7, the V gene TRBV7-9; D is perhaps TRBD1 (6 bases). Per the germline V gene, CDR1 is SEHNR and CDR2 is FQNEAQ (reference sequence). V lost 4 bases, J lost 2 bases, and 12 bases lay in between. This CDR3 region has 14 residues. The CDR3 region has the DNA TGTGCCAGCAGCTCAAGGGGGATACCCTACGAGCAGTACTTC. Amino acids: CASSSRGIPYEQYF. Full variable domain (rest looked up from reference TRBV7-9 and TRBJ2-7): DTGVSQNPRHKITKRGQNVTFRCDPISEHNRLYWYRQTLGQGPEFLTYFQNEAQLEKSRLLSDRFSAERPKGSFSTLEIQRTEQGDSAMYLCASSSRGIPYEQYFGPGTRLTVT.

This clonotype has a handful of counts. The chain joins TRBV20-1 to TRBJ2-2; TRBD2 aligns across 10 bases. Germline V lookup: CDR1 DFQATT, CDR2 SNEGSKA (reference sequence). The CDR3 spans 14 residues. The ends lost 5 bases at V and 5 bases at J; junction bases unmatched: 5. The CDR3 region has the DNA TGCAGTGCTGGGCTAGCGGGAGTAACCGGGGAGCTGTTTTTT. The encoded protein is CSAGLAGVTGELFF.

This clonotype has just a few counts. V usage is TRBV20-1 and J usage is TRBJ2-1; the match to TRBD2 covers 9 bases. This CDR3 is built from 19 residues. V gave up 0 bases and J gave up 2 bases; unmatched junction bases: 14. CDR1 is DFQATT, CDR2 SNEGSKA, per germline (reference sequence). The CDR3 is CSAREIGREGRNAYNEQFF. The DNA for the CDR3 is TGCAGTGCTAGAGAAATAGGGCGGGAGGGCCGAAACGCCTACAATGAGCAGTTCTTC.

The J gene is TRBJ2-7, the V gene TRBV27, with D unresolved. Germline V gene lookup returns CDR1 MNHEY and CDR2 SMNVEV (reference sequence). The CDR3 has 13 amino acids. Trimming shortened V by 8 bases and J by 1 base, and 12 bases separated the two germline ends. CDR3 bases: TGTGCCAGCGGGGATTCACCTTCCTACGAGCAGTACTTC. Protein: CASGDSPSYEQYF.

This chain joins TRBV4-3 and TRBJ2-7; D is unresolved. The CDR3 length is 14 residues. Trimming cost V 0 bases and J 3 bases, with 9 bases left between them. Germline-derived CDR1 and CDR2 are LGHNA and YSLEER. For the CDR3, the DNA is TGCGCCAGCAGCCAAGAGAGTATAAGCTACGAGCAGTACTTC. Translated, it gives CASSQESISYEQYF.

The chain links TRBV7-2 to TRBJ1-4; 10 bases are shared with TRBD1. V dropped 5 bases and J dropped 8; count of bases not matched to a gene: 8. The CDR3 totals 15 residues. Germline values: CDR1 SGHTA, CDR2 FQGNSA. The CDR3 sequence is CASSLGQGVIEKLFF. The DNA of the CDR3 is TGTGCCAGCAGCCTTGGACAGGGGGTGATCGAAAAACTGTTTTTT.

In its sample, this clonotype was seen many times. The rearrangement joins TRBV12-3 or TRBV12-4 to TRBJ1-3; D remains ambiguous. Trimming pared 1 base from V and 0 bases from J, leaving 7 bases between. The CDR3 extends over 15 amino acids. CDR3 in amino acids: CASSLGAYSGNTIYF. In nucleotides, the CDR3 is TGTGCCAGCAGTTTAGGCGCTTACTCTGGAAACACCATATATTTT.

This clonotype has more than one count but fewer than ten. The rearrangement uses TRBV5-5 and TRBJ2-7; weak D call: TRBD2 (6 bases). Germline loops: CDR1 SGHKS, CDR2 YYEKEE (reference sequence). The CDR3 covers 14 residues. The V gene lost 3 bases and the J gene lost 0 bases, with 10 bases spanning the gap. As DNA, the CDR3 is TGTGCCAGCAGCTCCCCCGGGAGCTCCTACGAGCAGTACTTC. Translated: CASSSPGSSYEQYF.

This clonotype was observed at least ten times. The rearrangement joins TRBV6-2 or TRBV6-3 to TRBJ2-1; the D is unclear. The CDR3 contains 17 residues. Germline CDR1 is MNHEY and CDR2 is SVGEGT. V shed 2 bases and J shed 0 bases, with 14 bases lying between them. The CDR3, as DNA: TGTGCCAGCAGTTACCAAGTCTCCCCCAGCTCCTACAATGAGCAGTTCTTC. It translates to CASSYQVSPSSYNEQFF.

This clonotype occurred a few times. The CDR3: CASSETTSGSLNNEQFF. DNA of the CDR3: TGCGCCAGCAGTGAGACCACTAGCGGGAGCCTCAACAATGAGCAGTTCTTC. The chain employs TRBV10-2 and TRBJ2-1; 11 nucleotides align to TRBD2. The CDR3 runs 17 residues. CDR1 WSHSY and CDR2 SAAADI come from the germline V gene. The trim removed 2 bases at V and 5 bases at J, leaving 8 bases unmatched.

The V and J genes are TRBV6-1 and TRBJ2-2; D not resolved. Germline lookup yields CDR1 MNHNS and CDR2 SASEGT. The CDR3 covers 13 residues. Deletions cut 7 bases from V and 3 bases from J, with 9 bases between. CDR3 nucleotides: TGTGCCAGCACTGGGCGGTACACCGGGGAGCTGTTTTTT. Protein product: CASTGRYTGELFF.

This chain uses TRBV4-1 with TRBJ2-7; possible D gene TRBD2, 6 bases. The germline gives CDR1 MGHRA, CDR2 YSYEKL. The CDR3 has 15 amino acids. Trimming removed 0 bases from V and 4 bases from J, with 13 bases in between. This CDR3 is CASSQEGQRAYEQYF. CDR3 DNA sequence: TGCGCCAGCAGCCAAGAAGGCCAGCGGGCATACGAGCAGTACTTC.

This clonotype was counted ten times or more. The rearrangement uses TRBV7-6 and TRBJ1-2; D is undetermined. Germline V gene sequence: CDR1 SGHVS, CDR2 FNYEAQ. The V gene lost 5 bases and the J gene lost 3 bases, with 10 bases spanning the gap. This CDR3 comprises 13 residues. The CDR3 nucleotides read TGTGCCAGCAGCGCAGACCGATACTATGGCTACACCTTC. Translating gives CASSADRYYGYTF. The full variable domain, its missing parts supplied by reference TRBV7-6 and TRBJ1-2, is GAGVSQSPRYKVTKRGQDVALRCDPISGHVSLYWYRQALGQGPEFLTYFNYEAQQDKSGLPNDRFSAERPEGSISTLTIQRTEQRDSAMYRCASSADRYYGYTFGSGTRLTVV.